The 5 T cell receptor beta chains in this list originate from one sample, sequenced in a study of T cell responses to AZD1222 COVID-19 vaccine. Assay: immunoSEQ multiplex PCR; the TCRdb copy retains only in-frame clones and omits some. The repertoire holds approximately 45,000 clones, roughly 90% seen once, with 0.95% to 1.3% in the top ten. Sample: peripheral blood, taken 28 days after the second AZD1222 dose. These receptors were taken from an adult who received the AZD1222 COVID-19 vaccine.

V and J are TRBV27 and TRBJ1-2; maybe TRBD1 (5 bases). V gave up 6 bases and J gave up 2 bases, with 25 bases separating them. Germline V gives CDR1 MNHEY, CDR2 SMNVEV (reference sequence). The CDR3 totals 18 residues. CDR3 DNA: TGTGCCAGCAGCCTCGGGGTTTCTTTTGGCAGGGCCAACTATGGCTACACCTTC. It yields the protein CASSLGVSFGRANYGYTF.

This chain joins TRBV4-3 and TRBJ1-4, with D possibly matching TRBD1 (5 bases). Trimming removed 0 bases from V and 7 bases from J, with 12 bases in between. This CDR3 comprises 15 residues. Germline loops: CDR1 LGHNA, CDR2 YSLEER. This CDR3 reads CASSQEAQGGEKLFF. As DNA, the CDR3 is TGCGCCAGCAGCCAAGAAGCGCAGGGTGGTGAAAAACTGTTTTTT.

The chain is built from TRBV3-1 (or the pseudogene TRBV3-2) and TRBJ2-2; D is perhaps TRBD1 or TRBD2 (6 bases each). Germline assignment: CDR1 LGHDT and CDR2 YNNKEL (reference sequence). The length of the CDR3 is 13 residues. Trimming removed 4 bases from V and 7 bases from J, with 10 bases in between. The chain's CDR3 is CASSPGAFGELFF. DNA of the CDR3: TGTGCCAGCAGCCCGGGGGCGTTCGGGGAGCTGTTTTTT.

The chain is built from TRBV3-1 (or the pseudogene TRBV3-2) and TRBJ2-1, with D unclear. The CDR3 loop spans 15 amino acids. Trimming cost V 0 bases and J 11 bases, with 17 bases left between them. Looked up from germline, CDR1 is LGHDT and CDR2 is YNNKEL (reference sequence). CDR3 sequence: CASSQEGKVGPQQFF. CDR3 coding DNA: TGTGCCAGCAGCCAAGAGGGGAAAGTCGGACCACAGCAGTTCTTC.

This rearrangement joins TRBV11-3 to TRBJ2-3; no definite D call. This CDR3 is built from 14 residues. V lost 2 bases and J 0 bases, leaving 6 bases between the germline ends. CDR1 is SGHNT and CDR2 is YENEEA in the germline V gene. The CDR3 loop reads CASSLSASTDTQYF. CDR3 nucleotide sequence: TGTGCCAGCAGCTTATCAGCTAGCACAGATACGCAGTATTTT.